The next 17 T cell receptor beta chains were all read from a single sample in a study of T cell repertoires in cytomegalovirus infection. TCRdb re-derived calls from the reads in MiXCR, one entry per CDR3 protein. The table has almost 550,000 distinct CDR3 sequences, approximately 16% seen once. The sample was CD8+ T cells from PBMCs. The receptors were gathered from a human donor in good health (CMV status not recorded). Some clones in this sample may be carry-over from other donors' samples.

The sample holds many counts of this clonotype. V and J are TRBV29-1 and TRBJ2-1, with TRBD1 identical over 7 bases. The germline V gene encodes CDR1 SQVTM and CDR2 ANQGSEA. CDR3 length equals 11 residues. The V segment lost 7 bases and the J segment 4 bases; nucleotides outside the gene matches: 1. CDR3 nucleotide sequence: TGCAGCGGGGGACAGTACAATGAGCAGTTCTTC. Translating it yields CSGGQYNEQFF.

CDR3 sequence: CASSFGTPNEKLFF. As DNA, the CDR3 is TGTGCCAGCAGTTTTGGGACACCGAATGAAAAACTGTTTTTT. The V call is TRBV28, the J call TRBJ1-4; perhaps TRBD1 as D (6 bases). The germline V gene encodes CDR1 MDHEN and CDR2 SYDVKM. Trimming took off 3 bases at V and 5 bases at J, with 10 bases between the two ends. The CDR3 extends over 14 amino acids.

This clonotype has a count of ten or more. This chain links TRBV29-1 with TRBJ2-3; D remains unclear. From germline, CDR1 is SQVTM and CDR2 ANQGSEA. CDR3 length: 12 residues. Trimming stripped 2 bases from V and 5 bases from J, with 8 bases between. The CDR3 sequence is CSVEMIEDTQYF. DNA of the CDR3: TGCAGCGTTGAAATGATCGAAGATACGCAGTATTTT.

The chain employs TRBV20-1 and TRBJ1-2, with D perhaps matching TRBD1 (6 bases). With 5 bases removed from V and 6 bases from J, the gap between germline ends came to 10 bases. The CDR3 is 11 residues long. The germline V gene has CDR1 DFQATT and CDR2 SNEGSKA (reference sequence). The CDR3 DNA follows: TGCAGTGCTCGGACAGAGGATGGCTACACCTTC. This encodes CSARTEDGYTF.

This clonotype was detected only a few times. The chain links TRBV30 to TRBJ2-7, with 12 bases identical to TRBD2. The J segment lost 0 bases and the V segment lost 2 bases, leaving 8 bases of the junction unmatched. The CDR3 runs 17 residues. The germline V gene encodes CDR1 GTSNPN and CDR2 SVGIG (reference sequence). CDR3 bases: TGTGCCTGGAGTCCACCGGGACTAGCGGGTGACTCCTACGAGCAGTACTTC. Amino acid sequence: CAWSPPGLAGDSYEQYF.

This clonotype was seen more than once but under ten times. The CDR3 protein is CASSQLMGVPYEQYF. CDR3 nucleotide sequence: TGTGCCAGCAGCCAGTTGATGGGGGTCCCCTACGAGCAGTACTTC. The chain couples TRBV4-2 to TRBJ2-7, with D perhaps being TRBD1 or TRBD2 (5 bases each). Germline CDR1 reads LGHNA; CDR2 reads YNFKEQ. Trimming took 3 bases from V and 2 from J, leaving 14 bases between them. The CDR3 length is 15 residues.

Note on this clonotype: A much larger clone is a single base away; this may be a read error. This rearrangement joins TRBV6-8 to TRBJ1-6; weak D call: TRBD1 (6 bases). Deletions cut 0 bases from V and 2 bases from J, with 11 bases between. Germline assignment: CDR1 MNHGY and CDR2 SAAAGT. The CDR3 has 17 residues. CDR3 residues: CASSYSSGDPYNSPLHF. The DNA of the CDR3 is TGTGCCAGCAGTTACTCGTCAGGGGACCCCTATAATTCACCCCTCCACTTT.

This rearrangement joins TRBV28 to TRBJ2-7; TRBD1 matches 10 bases. The CDR3 is 15 residues long. Per germline, CDR1 MDHEN and CDR2 SYDVKM. V gave up 5 bases and J gave up 4 bases; unmatched junction bases: 8. CDR3 coding DNA: TGTGCCAGCAGTCCTTCGACAGGGGGCTATTACGAGCAGTACTTC. Its protein product is CASSPSTGGYYEQYF.

This clonotype occurred many times. The genes are TRBV7-8 and TRBJ2-7; D may be TRBD2 (6 bases). CDR3 length: 15 amino acids. V was trimmed by 0 bases and J by 0 bases, leaving 9 bases between them. CDR1 is SGHVS and CDR2 is FQNEAQ in the germline V gene. The CDR3: CASSLARGSSYEQYF. Here the CDR3 DNA reads TGTGCCAGCAGCTTAGCGCGGGGTAGCTCCTACGAGCAGTACTTC. The full variable domain, its missing parts supplied by reference TRBV7-8 and TRBJ2-7, is GAGVSQSPRYKVAKRGQDVALRCDPISGHVSLFWYQQALGQGPEFLTYFQNEAQLDKSGLPSDRFFAERPEGSVSTLKIQRTQQEDSAVYLCASSLARGSSYEQYFGPGTRLTVT.

This clonotype has at least ten counts. The chain is built from TRBV14 and TRBJ2-1, with 7 nucleotides matching TRBD1. The CDR3 sequence is 15 residues long. CDR1 and CDR2 (germline): SGHDN, FVKESK. V was pared by 7 bases and J by 0 bases, with 6 bases of the junction left unmatched. As DNA, the CDR3 is TGTGCCAGCACCGAGGGGGCAAACTCCTACAATGAGCAGTTCTTC. Translated: CASTEGANSYNEQFF.

The V call is TRBV6-5, the J call TRBJ2-5; possibly TRBD2 for D (6 bases). CDR1 and CDR2 (germline): MNHEY, SVGAGI. CDR3 length equals 14 residues. Trimming shortened V by 4 bases and J by 4 bases, and 13 bases separated the two germline ends. The DNA for the CDR3 is TGTGCCAGCAGTTTCCGAGGGAGGAGAGAGACCCAGTACTTC. As protein: CASSFRGRRETQYF.

The V and J genes are TRBV30 and TRBJ2-7; TRBD1 matches at 9 bases. The CDR3 runs to 15 residues. Losses at the gene ends were 0 bases for V and 4 bases for J; bases not matched to a gene: 7. Germline lookup yields CDR1 GTSNPN and CDR2 SVGIG (reference sequence). The CDR3 DNA reads as TGTGCCTGGAGTGTACCGGACAGGGGTGATTACGAGCAGTACTTC. It is translated as CAWSVPDRGDYEQYF.

This clonotype was counted a few times. This sequence joins TRBV7-3 and TRBJ2-2; D is possibly TRBD2 (7 bases). This CDR3 spans 16 amino acids. V lost 5 bases and J lost 3, with 16 bases in between. The germline V gene encodes CDR1 SGHTA and CDR2 FQGTGA. CDR3 nucleotides: TGTGCCAGCAGCCAGCCTCGGGGGGCTCACACCGGGGAGCTGTTTTTT. This translates into CASSQPRGAHTGELFF.

There are a few counts of this clonotype. The chain uses TRBV20-1 and TRBJ2-3; the match to TRBD2 covers 7 bases. In germline, CDR1 is DFQATT, CDR2 SNEGSKA (reference sequence). Trimming took 6 bases from V and 5 from J; bases not matched to a gene: 14. CDR3 length equals 15 residues. The CDR3 DNA is TGCAGTGCGTATCTAGCGGCCAGAGGGGAAGATACGCAGTATTTT. It specifies CSAYLAARGEDTQYF.

This clonotype came up a few times. The gene calls are TRBV6-4 and TRBJ1-1; D remains unclear. Germline loops: CDR1 MRHNA, CDR2 SNTAGT. V shed 6 bases and J shed 4 bases, with 15 bases lying between them. The CDR3 covers 14 residues. The CDR3 region has the DNA TGTGCCAGCAGATCGAAGGAGATGGGCACTGAAGCTTTCTTT. Translation: CASRSKEMGTEAFF.

The sample holds one count of this clonotype. This sequence joins TRBV6-5 and TRBJ1-2; D call uncertain. V was clipped by 6 bases and J by 4 bases, with 18 bases between them. The CDR3 consists of 15 residues. The germline gives CDR1 MNHEY, CDR2 SVGAGI. The CDR3: CASSTSQRAGYGYTF. CDR3 in DNA: TGTGCCAGCAGCACCTCCCAGCGGGCCGGCTATGGCTACACCTTC.

The rearrangement links TRBV11-2 to TRBJ1-3; D call uncertain. Germline V gives CDR1 SGHAT, CDR2 FQNNGV. The CDR3 spans 14 residues. Trimming left V 5 bases short and J 0 bases short, with 8 bases between. In DNA form, the CDR3 reads TGTGCCAGCAGCCCAATGGGCTCTGGAAACACCATATATTTT. As protein: CASSPMGSGNTIYF. Complete variable domain (other parts from reference TRBV11-2 and TRBJ1-3): EAGVAQSPRYKIIEKRQSVAFWCNPISGHATLYWYQQILGQGPKLLIQFQNNGVVDDSQLPKDRFSAERLKGVDSTLKIQPAKLEDSAVYLCASSPMGSGNTIYFGEGSWLTVV.